Below, 30 T cell receptor beta chains from the same sample are listed, as sequenced in a study of T cell repertoires in cytomegalovirus infection. MiXCR, run by TCRdb on the reads, gives a single entry per CDR3 protein. The profile shows about 920,000 distinct CDR3 sequences, around a third of them singletons. No antigen has been assigned to these receptors. Specimen: cultured CD8+ T cells from PBMCs, collected from culture after CMV antigen stimulation. The receptors originated from a human donor in good health (CMV status not recorded). Some clones in this sample may be carry-over from other donors' samples.

V usage is TRBV6-1 and J usage is TRBJ2-7; 10 bases match TRBD1. Germline V CDR1 and CDR2: MNHNS, SASEGT. This CDR3 has 14 amino acids. V gave up 3 bases and J gave up 4 bases; unmatched junction bases: 3. This chain's CDR3 is CASSEGTGEYEQYF. The CDR3 region has the DNA TGTGCCAGCAGTGAGGGGACAGGGGAGTACGAGCAGTACTTC.

This clonotype was observed a few times. V is TRBV7-8 and J is TRBJ2-1, with D possibly TRBD1 on 6 matching bases. V was shortened by 3 bases and J by 10 bases, with 16 bases between the two germline ends. CDR3 length: 14 residues. The V gene's germline CDR1 is SGHVS and CDR2 FQNEAQ. The CDR3: CASSFPGEGEEQFF. The DNA for the CDR3 is TGTGCCAGCAGCTTCCCCGGTGAGGGGGAGGAGCAGTTCTTC.

A remark on this clonotype: A much larger clone lies one base from this, so it may be a read error. V usage is TRBV7-2 and J usage is TRBJ1-1; TRBD1 aligns across 8 bases. CDR3 length: 15 residues. Losses at the gene ends were 0 bases for V and 3 bases for J; bases not matched to a gene: 3. Germline values: CDR1 SGHTA, CDR2 FQGNSA. As DNA, the CDR3 is TGTACCAGCAGCTTAGCGGACAGGGCGGACACTGAAGCTTTCTTT. Encoded protein: CTSSLADRADTEAFF.

V gene TRBV6-1 combines with J gene TRBJ2-7; the match to TRBD2 covers 7 bases. The V gene end was trimmed by 0 bases and the J gene end by 3 bases; junction bases not matched to a gene: 5. This CDR3 contains 15 residues. Germline-derived CDR1 and CDR2 are MNHNS and SASEGT. CDR3: CASSEARDYIYEQYV. CDR3 DNA sequence: TGTGCCAGCAGTGAAGCGCGGGACTACATCTACGAGCAGTACGTC.

The chain uses TRBV7-6 and TRBJ2-5, with TRBD2 matching over 8 bases. Germline loops: CDR1 SGHVS, CDR2 FNYEAQ. After removal of 3 bases from V and 10 bases from J, the junction contained 1 base not matched to a gene. This CDR3 contains 11 residues. The CDR3 DNA reads as TGTGCCAGCAGCTTGACTAGCGACCAGTACTTC. Protein sequence: CASSLTSDQYF.

The V and J genes are TRBV6-1 and TRBJ1-1; D is unclear. Per the germline V gene, CDR1 is MNHNS and CDR2 is SASEGT. V was shortened by 7 bases and J by 0 bases, with 18 bases between the two germline ends. The CDR3 sequence is 16 residues long. The CDR3 region has the DNA TGTGCCAGCAATGGCCCCTGGGCGAGGATGAACACTGAAGCTTTCTTT. It specifies CASNGPWARMNTEAFF.

V usage is TRBV7-9 and J usage is TRBJ1-1; D gene uncertain. Trimming took off 8 bases at V and 0 bases at J, with 10 bases between the two ends. The CDR3 length is 13 residues. Germline CDR1 and CDR2: SEHNR and FQNEAQ (reference sequence). DNA for the CDR3: TGTGCCAGCGGCTACACAGTGAACACTGAAGCTTTCTTT. It specifies CASGYTVNTEAFF.

This clonotype was counted between two and nine times. This chain links TRBV5-4 with TRBJ1-2; 8 bases map to TRBD1. V gave up 4 bases and J gave up 8 bases; unmatched junction bases: 7. CDR1 SGHNT and CDR2 YYREEE come from the germline V gene (reference sequence). This CDR3 is 13 amino acids long. Here the CDR3 reads CASSLSDRGGYTF. CDR3 sequence (DNA): TGTGCCAGCAGCCTATCCGACAGGGGCGGCTACACCTTC.

With respect to this clonotype: Just one base apart from a much larger clone, this may be a read error. The rearrangement links TRBV7-2 to TRBJ1-2, with 7 bases matching TRBD1. CDR1 is SGHTA and CDR2 is FQGNSA in the germline V gene. The CDR3 length is 15 residues. The DNA for the CDR3 is TGTGCCAACAGCTTCCCGGGACAGAGAAACTATGGCTACACCTTC. Encoded protein: CANSFPGQRNYGYTF.

With regard to this clonotype: A much bigger clone sits one base away, suggesting this may be a read error. The chain combines TRBV7-6 with TRBJ2-3; weak D call: TRBD2 (7 bases). Germline CDR1 SGHVS, CDR2 FNYEAQ. The CDR3 has 17 residues. CDR3: CVSSGQWGGRGTDTQYF. In DNA form, the CDR3 reads TGTGTCAGCAGCGGTCAATGGGGGGGCCGGGGCACAGATACGCAGTATTTT.

The table lists this clonotype with a few counts. This chain connects TRBV9 to TRBJ1-4; the D gene is possibly TRBD1 (5 bases). V lost 4 bases to trimming and J lost 3 bases, with 16 bases between them. The CDR3 length is 16 residues. Germline V gene lookup returns CDR1 SGDLS and CDR2 YYNGEE. The CDR3 spells CASSPAREGANEKLFF. The CDR3 DNA is TGTGCCAGCAGCCCGGCCAGGGAGGGAGCTAATGAAAAACTGTTTTTT. The variable domain in full, with the rest retrieved from reference TRBV9 and TRBJ1-4, is DSGVTQTPKHLITATGQRVTLRCSPRSGDLSVYWYQQSLDQGLQFLIQYYNGEERAKGNILERFSAQQFPDLHSELNLSSLELGDSALYFCASSPAREGANEKLFFGSGTQLSVL.

The J gene is TRBJ2-2, the V gene TRBV6-1; 10 bases match TRBD1. Germline CDR1 MNHNS, CDR2 SASEGT. J lost 5 bases, V lost 6 bases, and 6 bases had no gene match. CDR3 length: 15 residues. CDR3 nucleotides: TGTGCCAGCAGACCGGGACAGGGGTTAACCGGGGAGCTGTTTTTT. It encodes CASRPGQGLTGELFF.

The chain uses TRBV6-2 or TRBV6-3 and TRBJ1-5; D unclear. Trimming left V 0 bases short and J 0 bases short, with 18 bases between. CDR1 is MNHEY, CDR2 SVGEGT, per germline. CDR3 length: 19 amino acids. The CDR3: CASSYSPASGVYSNQPQHF. In nucleotides, the CDR3 is TGTGCCAGCAGTTACTCGCCAGCCTCGGGTGTTTATAGCAATCAGCCCCAGCATTTT.

The chain carries TRBV2 and TRBJ2-7; D is perhaps TRBD1 (5 bases). Germline loops: CDR1 SNHLY, CDR2 FYNNEI. The CDR3 is made up of 12 amino acids. V gave up 11 bases and J gave up 6 bases, with 17 bases separating them. CDR3 sequence: CAAPSGLGEQYV. The CDR3 nucleotides read TGTGCCGCGCCGTCAGGGCTAGGCGAGCAGTACGTC.

This clonotype was observed a handful of times. The J gene is TRBJ1-2, the V gene TRBV7-2; D is perhaps TRBD1 (5 bases). This CDR3 contains 11 residues. CDR1 and CDR2 from the germline V gene are SGHTA and FQGNSA. Trimming removed 5 bases at V and 6 bases at J, with 7 bases between. CDR3 loop: CASSVRDGYTF. The CDR3 nucleotides are TGTGCCAGCAGCGTCAGGGATGGCTACACCTTC.

This clonotype was detected once. The rearrangement uses TRBV3-1 and TRBJ2-7, with D hard to call. V lost 1 base, J lost 3 bases, and 13 bases lay in between. This CDR3 spans 15 amino acids. The germline CDR1 and CDR2 sequences are LGHDT and YNNKEL (reference sequence). The CDR3 coding sequence is TGTGCCAGCAGCCAAGGAAGAGGTGGTCTCTACGAGCAGTACTTC. Translating it yields CASSQGRGGLYEQYF.

The genes are TRBV5-4 and TRBJ2-3; 8 positions agree with TRBD2. J was trimmed by 6 bases and V by 3 bases; bases with no gene match: 15. Germline V CDR1 and CDR2: SGHNT, YYREEE (reference sequence). The CDR3 runs to 17 residues. CDR3 bases: TGTGCCAGCAGCTCACCCTGGACTAGCAGGGTGCTGGATACGCAGTATTTT. It codes for CASSSPWTSRVLDTQYF.

The chain uses TRBV20-1 and TRBJ1-6; D gene ambiguous. Germline CDR1 reads DFQATT; CDR2 reads SNEGSKA (reference sequence). CDR3 size: 15 residues. V lost 4 bases and J 8 bases, leaving 18 bases between the germline ends. In DNA form, the CDR3 reads TGCAGTGCTAAAGCCTATACCCTTTCGGATTCACCCCTCCACTTT. Amino acid sequence: CSAKAYTLSDSPLHF.

This clonotype was recorded many times. The V gene is TRBV12-3 or TRBV12-4, the J gene TRBJ2-7; TRBD1 might be the D (6 bases). This CDR3 comprises 14 residues. Trimming pared 3 bases from V and 4 bases from J, leaving 13 bases between. CDR3 residues: CASSFSGQGYEQYV. Here the CDR3 DNA reads TGTGCCAGCAGTTTTTCCGGGCAGGGGTACGAGCAGTACGTC.

About this clonotype itself: A much larger clonotype is one base distant, so this may be a read error. This chain joins TRBV7-9 and TRBJ2-2, with a tentative D call TRBD1 (5 bases). The CDR3 contains 13 residues. Germline CDR1 SEHNR, CDR2 FQNEAQ (reference sequence). The CDR3 reads CTSSLQGDGELFF. CDR3 sequence (DNA): TGTACCAGCAGCTTACAAGGGGACGGGGAGCTGTTTTTT.

V usage is TRBV12-3 or TRBV12-4 and J usage is TRBJ1-4; D possibly corresponds to TRBD1 (6 bases). V lost 6 bases to trimming and J lost 5 bases, with 7 bases between them. This CDR3 has 12 amino acids. The CDR3 DNA reads TGTGCCAGCAGAGGGGGGAATGAAAAACTGTTTTTT. Amino acids: CASRGGNEKLFF.

This chain uses TRBV7-6 with TRBJ2-1, with a weak D call TRBD1 (5 bases). The length of the CDR3 is 16 residues. Trimming stripped 0 bases from V and 6 bases from J, with 15 bases between. CDR1 is SGHVS, CDR2 FNYEAQ, per germline. This chain's CDR3 is CASSLAAREFSNEQFF. The DNA for the CDR3 is TGTGCCAGCAGCTTAGCGGCCAGGGAATTTAGCAATGAGCAGTTCTTC.

The sample holds a few counts of this clonotype. The chain's CDR3 is CASSESMDRGLYEQFF. CDR3 DNA: TGTGCCAGCAGTGAAAGCATGGACAGGGGGCTATATGAGCAGTTCTTC. This chain joins TRBV6-1 and TRBJ2-1; the match to TRBD1 covers 11 bases. The length of the CDR3 is 16 residues. The ends lost 2 bases at V and 8 bases at J; junction bases unmatched: 8. Germline CDR1 and CDR2: MNHNS and SASEGT.

The V and J genes are TRBV20-1 and TRBJ2-1; D is uncertain. The CDR3 has 15 residues. The germline CDR1 and CDR2 sequences are DFQATT and SNEGSKA (reference sequence). Deletions cut 0 bases from V and 3 bases from J, with 12 bases between. Written as DNA, the CDR3 is TGCAGTGCTAGAGATGATGGAGCGTTCTACAATGAGCAGTTCTTC. Amino acid sequence: CSARDDGAFYNEQFF.

The chain combines TRBV29-1 with TRBJ2-1; 7 nucleotides align to TRBD1. Trimming at V came to 1 base and at J to 5 bases, leaving 5 bases not matched to a gene. The length of the CDR3 is 14 residues. Germline V gene lookup returns CDR1 SQVTM and CDR2 ANQGSEA. CDR3 nucleotide sequence: TGCAGCGTTGAAGGGCAGGGGGTCGACAATGAGCAGTTCTTC. Translated: CSVEGQGVDNEQFF.

V usage is TRBV14 and J usage is TRBJ2-1; 11 nucleotides match TRBD2. V shed 0 bases, J shed 7 bases, and the junction held 11 bases outside the gene matches. This CDR3 contains 18 residues. The germline V gene has CDR1 SGHDN and CDR2 FVKESK. The CDR3 protein is CASSQETLAGGPGNEQFF. The CDR3 nucleotides are TGTGCCAGCAGCCAAGAAACTTTAGCGGGGGGGCCGGGGAATGAGCAGTTCTTC.

The chain carries TRBV7-8 and TRBJ2-1; TRBD1 matches at 7 bases. The CDR3 covers 13 residues. With V trimmed by 7 bases and J by 6 bases, 6 bases remained unmatched. Germline assignment: CDR1 SGHVS and CDR2 FQNEAQ. DNA of the CDR3: TGTGCCAGCAAATCCGGGACAGTCAATGAGCAGTTCTTC. It codes for CASKSGTVNEQFF. Supplemented by reference TRBV7-8 and TRBJ2-1, the full variable domain reads GAGVSQSPRYKVAKRGQDVALRCDPISGHVSLFWYQQALGQGPEFLTYFQNEAQLDKSGLPSDRFFAERPEGSVSTLKIQRTQQEDSAVYLCASKSGTVNEQFFGPGTRLTVL.

Notes on this clonotype: It may be a read error: a sequence one base away is much more abundant. The CDR3 DNA follows: TGTGCCTGCAGTTTTGGACCGATCGGGGAGCTGTTTTTT. Protein: CACSFGPIGELFF. The V and J genes are TRBV7-2 and TRBJ2-2; unclear D gene. CDR1 is SGHTA, CDR2 FQGNSA, per germline. The CDR3 sequence is 13 residues long.

This clonotype was recorded a few times. The chain employs TRBV7-6 and TRBJ2-1, with 7 bases identical to TRBD2. CDR3 length: 18 residues. J was trimmed by 0 bases and V by 2 bases; bases with no gene match: 10. Germline CDR1 is SGHVS and CDR2 is FNYEAQ. CDR3 bases: TGTGCCAGCAGCTTACTCTCAGAGGGCGGGAGCTCCTACAATGAGCAGTTCTTC. As protein: CASSLLSEGGSSYNEQFF.

The chain couples TRBV29-1 to TRBJ2-6; 7 nucleotides match TRBD1. The germline gives CDR1 SQVTM, CDR2 ANQGSEA. After removal of 7 bases from V and 4 bases from J, the junction contained 7 bases not matched to a gene. This CDR3 region has 14 residues. Here the CDR3 DNA reads TGCAGCGCCGTCACAGGGGACGGGGCCAACGTCCTGACTTTC. Its protein is CSAVTGDGANVLTF. The full variable domain, with the rest looked up from reference TRBV29-1 and TRBJ2-6, is SAVISQKPSRDICQRGTSLTIQCQVDSQVTMMFWYRQQPGQSLTLIATANQGSEATYESGFVIDKFPISRPNLTFSTLTVSNMSPEDSSIYLCSAVTGDGANVLTFGAGSRLTVL.